The present T cell receptor (beta chain) was sequenced within a study of T cell repertoires in cytomegalovirus infection. Whole-study context: Well-studied HLA-B-restricted epitopes and recently identified HLA-C-restricted epitopes of CMV were both used in the study. It was the public TCR beta signatures that indicated both CMV infection and matching HLA type.

TCRdb re-analysed the reads in MiXCR, keeping a single row per CDR3 protein. This sample carries 650,000 to 850,000 distinct CDR3 sequences, approximately 32% of them seen once, and the ten largest clones take around 12%. Per the germline V gene, CDR1 is MNHEY and CDR2 is SMNVEV (reference sequence). This CDR3 is built from 14 residues. V gave up 5 bases and J gave up 3 bases; unmatched junction bases: 5. Notes on the study in general: CMV carriers with the relevant HLA were identified by cumulative public TCR beta family frequency. Clonotypes of TCR beta that were HLA-C-restricted and CMV-specific dominated the ex vivo response.

As for this clonotype: Its antigen is not identified.

The source of this sequence is a human donor in good health (CMV status not recorded). Some clones in this sample may be carry-over from other donors' samples. The rearrangement uses TRBV27 and TRBJ1-1; 8 positions match TRBD1. The sample in question was cultured CD8+ T cells from PBMCs, obtained from culture after CMV antigen stimulation. The CDR3 DNA reads as TGTGCCAGCAGTGCAGGGGGCAGGTACACTGAAGCTTTCTTT. It codes for CASSAGGRYTEAFF.